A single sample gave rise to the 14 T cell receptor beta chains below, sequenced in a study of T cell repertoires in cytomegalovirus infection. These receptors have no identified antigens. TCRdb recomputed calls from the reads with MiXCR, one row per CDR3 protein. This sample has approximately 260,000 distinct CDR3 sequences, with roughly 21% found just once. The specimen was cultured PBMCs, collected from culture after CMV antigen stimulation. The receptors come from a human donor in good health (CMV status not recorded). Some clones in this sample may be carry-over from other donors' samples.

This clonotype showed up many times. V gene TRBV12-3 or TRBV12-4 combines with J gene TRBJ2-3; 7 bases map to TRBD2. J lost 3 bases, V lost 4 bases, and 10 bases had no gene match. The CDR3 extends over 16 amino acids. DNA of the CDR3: TGTGCCAGCAGTTCCTTCCGGGGGGTAATAACAGATACGCAGTATTTT. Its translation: CASSSFRGVITDTQYF.

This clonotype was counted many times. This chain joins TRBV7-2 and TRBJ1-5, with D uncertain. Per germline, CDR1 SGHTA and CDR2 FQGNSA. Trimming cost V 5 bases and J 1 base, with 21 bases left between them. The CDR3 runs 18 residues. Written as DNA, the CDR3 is TGTGCCAGCAGCACCCCACTTGGGTCGCCCAGGAGCAATCAGCCCCAGCATTTT. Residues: CASSTPLGSPRSNQPQHF. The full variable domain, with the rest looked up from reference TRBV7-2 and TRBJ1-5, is GAGVSQSPSNKVTEKGKDVELRCDPISGHTALYWYRQSLGQGLEFLIYFQGNSAPDKSGLPSDRFSAERTGGSVSTLTIQRTQQEDSAVYLCASSTPLGSPRSNQPQHFGDGTRLSIL.

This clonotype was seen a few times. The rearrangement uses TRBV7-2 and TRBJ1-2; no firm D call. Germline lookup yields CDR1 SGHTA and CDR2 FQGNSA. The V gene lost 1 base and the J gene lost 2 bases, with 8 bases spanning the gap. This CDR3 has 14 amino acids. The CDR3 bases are TGTGCCAGCAGCTTAGGTGACCTAAACTATGGCTACACCTTC. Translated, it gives CASSLGDLNYGYTF.

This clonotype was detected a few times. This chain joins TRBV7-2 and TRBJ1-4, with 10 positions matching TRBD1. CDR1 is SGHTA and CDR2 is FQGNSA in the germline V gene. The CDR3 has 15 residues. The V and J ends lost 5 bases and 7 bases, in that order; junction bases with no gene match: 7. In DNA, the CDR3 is TGTGCCAGCAGCCTCTTTGGACAGGGGGGTGAAAAACTGTTTTTT. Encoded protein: CASSLFGQGGEKLFF.

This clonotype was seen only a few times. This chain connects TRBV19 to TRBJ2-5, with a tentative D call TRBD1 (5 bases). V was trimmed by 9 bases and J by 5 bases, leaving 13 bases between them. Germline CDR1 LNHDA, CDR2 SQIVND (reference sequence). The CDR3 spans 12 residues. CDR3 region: CASKGPGETQYF. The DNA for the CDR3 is TGTGCCAGCAAGGGGCCCGGGGAGACCCAGTACTTC.

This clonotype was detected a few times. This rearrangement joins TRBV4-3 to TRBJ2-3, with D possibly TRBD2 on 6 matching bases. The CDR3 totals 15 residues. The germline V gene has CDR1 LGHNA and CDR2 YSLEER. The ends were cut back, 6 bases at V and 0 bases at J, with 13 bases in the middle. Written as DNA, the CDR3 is TGCGCCAGCAGTCTCGACGGGAGTAGCACAGATACGCAGTATTTT. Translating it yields CASSLDGSSTDTQYF.

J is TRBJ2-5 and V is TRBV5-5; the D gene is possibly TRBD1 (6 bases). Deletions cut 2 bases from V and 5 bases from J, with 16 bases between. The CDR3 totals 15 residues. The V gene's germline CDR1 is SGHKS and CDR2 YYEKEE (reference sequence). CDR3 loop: CASSFGGALGETQYF. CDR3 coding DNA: TGTGCCAGCAGCTTTGGGGGCGCATTGGGGGAGACCCAGTACTTC.

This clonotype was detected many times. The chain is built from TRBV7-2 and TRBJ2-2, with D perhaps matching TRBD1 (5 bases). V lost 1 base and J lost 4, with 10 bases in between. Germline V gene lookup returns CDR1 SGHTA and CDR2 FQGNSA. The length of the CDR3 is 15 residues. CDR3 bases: TGTGCCAGCAGCTTAGTGCAGGGAAGCACCGGGGAGCTGTTTTTT. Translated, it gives CASSLVQGSTGELFF.

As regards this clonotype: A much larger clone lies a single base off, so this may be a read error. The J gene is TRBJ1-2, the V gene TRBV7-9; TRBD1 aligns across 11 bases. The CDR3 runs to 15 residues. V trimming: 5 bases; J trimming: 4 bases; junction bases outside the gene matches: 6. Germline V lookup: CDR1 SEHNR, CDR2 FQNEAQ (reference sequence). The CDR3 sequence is CASSPSGTGGYGYTF. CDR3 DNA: TGTGCCAGCAGCCCGTCCGGGACAGGGGGCTATGGCTACACCTTC.

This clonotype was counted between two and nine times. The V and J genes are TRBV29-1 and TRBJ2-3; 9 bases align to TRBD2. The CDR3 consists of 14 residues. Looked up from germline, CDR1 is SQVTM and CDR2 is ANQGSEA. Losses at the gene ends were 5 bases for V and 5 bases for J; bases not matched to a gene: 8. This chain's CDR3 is CSVSNLAGRDTQYF. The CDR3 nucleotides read TGCAGCGTTTCCAATCTAGCGGGACGAGATACGCAGTATTTT.

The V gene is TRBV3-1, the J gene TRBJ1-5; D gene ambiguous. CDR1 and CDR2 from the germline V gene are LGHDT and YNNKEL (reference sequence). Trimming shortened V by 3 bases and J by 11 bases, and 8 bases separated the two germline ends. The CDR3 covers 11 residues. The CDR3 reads CASSQGKTQHF. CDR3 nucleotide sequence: TGTGCCAGCAGCCAGGGCAAGACCCAGCATTTT.

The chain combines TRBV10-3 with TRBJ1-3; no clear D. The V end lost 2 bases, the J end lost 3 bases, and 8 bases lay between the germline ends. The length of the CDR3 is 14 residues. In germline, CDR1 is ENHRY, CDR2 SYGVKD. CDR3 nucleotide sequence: TGTGCCATCAGTGAGGGACTTCTTGGAAACACCATATATTTT. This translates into CAISEGLLGNTIYF.

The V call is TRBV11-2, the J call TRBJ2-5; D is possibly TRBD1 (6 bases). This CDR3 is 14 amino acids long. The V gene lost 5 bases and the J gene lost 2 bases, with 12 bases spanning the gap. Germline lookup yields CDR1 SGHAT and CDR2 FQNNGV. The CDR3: CASSQGTIQETQYF. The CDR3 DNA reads TGTGCCAGCAGCCAAGGGACAATACAAGAGACCCAGTACTTC. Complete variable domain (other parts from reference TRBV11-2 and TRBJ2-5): EAGVAQSPRYKIIEKRQSVAFWCNPISGHATLYWYQQILGQGPKLLIQFQNNGVVDDSQLPKDRFSAERLKGVDSTLKIQPAKLEDSAVYLCASSQGTIQETQYFGPGTRLLVL.

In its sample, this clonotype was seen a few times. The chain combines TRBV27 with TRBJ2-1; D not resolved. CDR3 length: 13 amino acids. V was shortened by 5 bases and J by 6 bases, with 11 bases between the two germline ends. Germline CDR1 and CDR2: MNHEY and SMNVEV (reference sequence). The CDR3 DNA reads TGTGCCAGCAGTGTGTCTGTCCTCAATGAGCAGTTCTTC. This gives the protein CASSVSVLNEQFF.